This T cell receptor beta chain was found in a study of blood T cell repertoires in COVID-19. Study processing details: Reference gene primer amplification in the assay estimated nucleated cell counts. Method: immunoSEQ multiplex PCR; TCRdb's copy keeps in-frame clones and lacks some. That table furnishes V, J and clone size, whereas the DNA furnished D and trimming. The table has about 70,000 clones, over 80% seen once; the top ten hold 1.8%. The germline gives CDR1 MNHEY, CDR2 SMNVEV (reference sequence). CDR3 length equals 12 residues. The V end lost 7 bases, the J end lost 11 bases, and 17 bases lay between the germline ends. This clone turned up a few times.

This sequence joins TRBV27 and TRBJ1-1; perhaps TRBD1 as D (5 bases). The sequence was obtained from an older woman with acute or convalescent COVID-19. Sequencing input: peripheral blood. CDR3 bases: TGTGCCAGCACCCAAGCGGGGGGACTGGCTTTCTTT. It yields the protein CASTQAGGLAFF.